This T cell receptor beta chain derives from a study of cytotoxic CD8 clonotypes in ibrutinib-treated CLL. The study's findings and limits: Relative to age-matched healthy donors, clonality at baseline was higher, and it tracked circulating CD8+ T-cell counts.

Note on this clone: Its target is not known.

Using immunoSEQ multiplex PCR, the repertoire was profiled, and TCRdb retains in-frame clones only, with some absent. The sample shows over 65,000 clones, around 79% of them seen only once. The sequence came from a human donor with chronic lymphocytic leukemia. Sequenced material: PBMCs, taken after 12 months of ibrutinib treatment.

The CDR3 DNA is TGCGCCAGCAGCCAACGATGGGGGGGTGAAGCCTACGAGCAGTACTTC. Translated: CASSQRWGGEAYEQYF. The chain links TRBV4-3 to TRBJ2-7; 7 bases are shared with TRBD2. Germline values: CDR1 LGHNA, CDR2 YSLEER. V dropped 2 bases and J dropped 2; count of bases not matched to a gene: 9. The CDR3 sequence is 16 residues long.